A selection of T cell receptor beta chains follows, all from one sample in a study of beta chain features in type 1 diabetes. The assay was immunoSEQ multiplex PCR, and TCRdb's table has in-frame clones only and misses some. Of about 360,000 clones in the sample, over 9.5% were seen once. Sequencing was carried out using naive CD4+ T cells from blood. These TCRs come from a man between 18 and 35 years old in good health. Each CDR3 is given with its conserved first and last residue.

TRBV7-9	CASSLSSGGSGELFF
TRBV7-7	CASSLTRTSGNDEQFF
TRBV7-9	CASSLAGAETQYF
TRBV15	CATSPRTGHSGNTIYF
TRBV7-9	CASSLRGFGLETQYF
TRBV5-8	CASSLEAASFSNQPQHF
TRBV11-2	CASSLGDREAGELFF
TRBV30	CAWTKLLAGGHEQFF
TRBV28	CASSQSSTGGSYEQYF
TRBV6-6	CASSYRGGGNQPQHF
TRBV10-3	CAISTPDRTGYTF
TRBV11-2	CASSLDTGWVSYEQYF
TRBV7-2	CASSNRQTQYF
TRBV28	CASSSPRTGSYNEQFF
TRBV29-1	CSVDRAGYGYTF
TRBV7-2	CASSLGRAIGYEQYF
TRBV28	CASRSPRAAGYTF
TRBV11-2	CASSFSGRPYEQYF
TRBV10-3	CAISDLLAGVYEQYF
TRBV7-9	CASSQRAGPYEQYF
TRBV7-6	CASSAQLLAGMSTDTQYF
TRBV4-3	CASSQALGRVEKLFF
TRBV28	CASSPVQGTDTQYF
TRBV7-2	CASSRTGPDQPQHF
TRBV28	CASRTPGAFRYF
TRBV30	CAWNRGRYEQYF
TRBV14	CASSRYPWSEAFF
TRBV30	CAWSPLQSYEQYF
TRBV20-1	CSARAPSRQYF
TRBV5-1	CASRMTSGGVYEQYF
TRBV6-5	CASSYSVTLEKLFF
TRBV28	CASRGGLNQPQHF
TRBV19	CASKDRGRMRFGAFF
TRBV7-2	CASSLAAGEAYEQYF
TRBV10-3	CAIGPQGHNEQFF
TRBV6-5	CVTSGQYEQYF
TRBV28	CATIDPTYEQYF
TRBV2	CASIPDRSTGELFF
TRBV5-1	CASTQGNTEAFF
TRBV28	CASRNGRENEQFF
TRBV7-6	CAILDRMNTEAFF
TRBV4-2	CASSLSSVRDPRDTQYF